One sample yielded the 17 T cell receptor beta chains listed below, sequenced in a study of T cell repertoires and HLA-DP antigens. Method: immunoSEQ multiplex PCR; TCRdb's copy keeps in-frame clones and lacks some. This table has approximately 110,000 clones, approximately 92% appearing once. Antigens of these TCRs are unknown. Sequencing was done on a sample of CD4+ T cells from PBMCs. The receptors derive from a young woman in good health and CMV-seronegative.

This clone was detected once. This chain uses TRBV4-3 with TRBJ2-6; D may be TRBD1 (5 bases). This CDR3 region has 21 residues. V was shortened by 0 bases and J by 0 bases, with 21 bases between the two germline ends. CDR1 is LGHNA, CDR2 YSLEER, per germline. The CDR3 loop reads CASSQDGAGLGLGSGANVLTF. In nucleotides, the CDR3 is TGCGCCAGCAGCCAAGATGGCGCAGGGCTAGGTCTGGGCTCTGGGGCCAACGTCCTGACTTTC.

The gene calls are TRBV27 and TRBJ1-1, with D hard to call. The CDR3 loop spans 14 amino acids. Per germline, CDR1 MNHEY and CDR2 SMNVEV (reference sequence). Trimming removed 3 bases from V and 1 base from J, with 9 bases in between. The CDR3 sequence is CASSFLRGNTEAFF. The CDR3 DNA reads TGTGCCAGCAGTTTCTTACGGGGGAACACTGAAGCTTTCTTT.

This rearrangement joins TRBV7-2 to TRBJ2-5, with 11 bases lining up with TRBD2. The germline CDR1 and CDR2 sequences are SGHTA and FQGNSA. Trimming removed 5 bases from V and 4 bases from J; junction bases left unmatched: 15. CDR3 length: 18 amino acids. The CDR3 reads CASSQPARLAGFSETQYF. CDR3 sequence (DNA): TGTGCCAGCAGCCAACCCGCCAGACTAGCGGGGTTCTCAGAGACCCAGTACTTC.

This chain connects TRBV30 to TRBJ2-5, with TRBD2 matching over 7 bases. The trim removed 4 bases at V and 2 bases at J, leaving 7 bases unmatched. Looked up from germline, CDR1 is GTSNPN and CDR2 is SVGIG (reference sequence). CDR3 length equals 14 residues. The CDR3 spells CAWTGLAVQETQYF. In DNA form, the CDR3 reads TGTGCCTGGACGGGTCTAGCGGTTCAAGAGACCCAGTACTTC.

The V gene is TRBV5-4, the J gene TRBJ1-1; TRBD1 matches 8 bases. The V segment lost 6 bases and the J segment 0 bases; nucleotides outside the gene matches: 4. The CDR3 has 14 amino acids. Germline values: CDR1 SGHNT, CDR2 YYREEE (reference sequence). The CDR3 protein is CASTIQGVNTEAFF. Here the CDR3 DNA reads TGTGCCAGCACCATACAGGGGGTGAACACTGAAGCTTTCTTT.

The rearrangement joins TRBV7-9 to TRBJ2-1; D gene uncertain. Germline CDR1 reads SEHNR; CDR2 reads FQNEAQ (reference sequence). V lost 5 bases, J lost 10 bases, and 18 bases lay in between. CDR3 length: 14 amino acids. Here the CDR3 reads CASSPPIPSDEQFF. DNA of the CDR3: TGTGCCAGCAGCCCTCCTATACCTAGTGACGAGCAGTTCTTC.

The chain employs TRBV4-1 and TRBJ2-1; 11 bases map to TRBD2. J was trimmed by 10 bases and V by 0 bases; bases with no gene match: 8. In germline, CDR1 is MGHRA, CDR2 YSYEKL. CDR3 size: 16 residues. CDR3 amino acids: CASSQDFGLAGGEQFF. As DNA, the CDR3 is TGCGCCAGCAGCCAAGATTTTGGATTAGCGGGGGGGGAGCAGTTCTTC.

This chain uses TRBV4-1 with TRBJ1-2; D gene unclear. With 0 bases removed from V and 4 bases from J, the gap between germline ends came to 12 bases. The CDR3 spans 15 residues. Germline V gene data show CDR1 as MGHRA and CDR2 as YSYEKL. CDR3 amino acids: CASSQDHSRIYGYTF. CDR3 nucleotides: TGCGCCAGCAGCCAAGATCATTCCAGGATCTATGGCTACACCTTC.

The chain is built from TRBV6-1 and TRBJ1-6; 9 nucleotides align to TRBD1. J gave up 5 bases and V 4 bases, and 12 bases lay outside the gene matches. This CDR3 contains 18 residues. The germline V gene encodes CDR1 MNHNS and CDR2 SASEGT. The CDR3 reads CASSAQTGGGRNNSPLHF. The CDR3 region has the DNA TGTGCCAGCAGTGCACAAACAGGGGGCGGAAGGAATAATTCACCCCTCCACTTT.

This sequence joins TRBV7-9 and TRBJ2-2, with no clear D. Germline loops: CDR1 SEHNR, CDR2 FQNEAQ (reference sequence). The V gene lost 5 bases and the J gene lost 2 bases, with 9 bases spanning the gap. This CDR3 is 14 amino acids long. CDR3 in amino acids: CASSKWTNTGELFF. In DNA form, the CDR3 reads TGTGCCAGCAGCAAATGGACCAACACCGGGGAGCTGTTTTTT.

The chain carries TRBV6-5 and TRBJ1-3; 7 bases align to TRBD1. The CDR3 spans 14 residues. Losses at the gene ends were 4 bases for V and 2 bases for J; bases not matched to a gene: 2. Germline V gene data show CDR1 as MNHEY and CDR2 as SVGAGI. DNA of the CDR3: TGTGCCAGCAGTTTCACAGGGGCTGGAAACACCATATATTTT. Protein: CASSFTGAGNTIYF.

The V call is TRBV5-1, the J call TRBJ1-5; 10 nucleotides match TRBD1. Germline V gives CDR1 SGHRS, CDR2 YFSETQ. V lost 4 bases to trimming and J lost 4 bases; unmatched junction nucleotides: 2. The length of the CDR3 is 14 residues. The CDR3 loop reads CASSPGQGNQPQHF. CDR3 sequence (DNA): TGCGCCAGCAGCCCGGGACAGGGGAATCAGCCCCAGCATTTT. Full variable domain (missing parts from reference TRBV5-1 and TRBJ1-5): KAGVTQTPRYLIKTRGQQVTLSCSPISGHRSVSWYQQTPGQGLQFLFEYFSETQRNKGNFPGRFSGRQFSNSRSEMNVSTLELGDSALYLCASSPGQGNQPQHFGDGTRLSIL.

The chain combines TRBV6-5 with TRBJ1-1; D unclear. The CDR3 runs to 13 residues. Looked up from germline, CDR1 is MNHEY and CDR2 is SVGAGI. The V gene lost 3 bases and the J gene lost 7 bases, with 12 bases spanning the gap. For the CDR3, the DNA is TGTGCCAGCAGTTATCCGGGGTCCCATGAAGCTTTCTTT. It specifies CASSYPGSHEAFF.

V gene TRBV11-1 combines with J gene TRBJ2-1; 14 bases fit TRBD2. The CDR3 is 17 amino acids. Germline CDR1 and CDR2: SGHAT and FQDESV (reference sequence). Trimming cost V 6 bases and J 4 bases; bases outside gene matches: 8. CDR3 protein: CASRRLAGGPSYNEQFF. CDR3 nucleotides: TGTGCCAGCAGACGACTAGCGGGAGGGCCCTCATACAATGAGCAGTTCTTC.

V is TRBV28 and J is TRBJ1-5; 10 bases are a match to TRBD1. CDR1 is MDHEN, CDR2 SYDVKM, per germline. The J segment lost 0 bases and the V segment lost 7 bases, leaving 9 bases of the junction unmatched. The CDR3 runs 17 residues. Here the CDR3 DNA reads TGTGCCAGCACCACCGGGACAGGGGTCGTTAGCAATCAGCCCCAGCATTTT. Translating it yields CASTTGTGVVSNQPQHF.

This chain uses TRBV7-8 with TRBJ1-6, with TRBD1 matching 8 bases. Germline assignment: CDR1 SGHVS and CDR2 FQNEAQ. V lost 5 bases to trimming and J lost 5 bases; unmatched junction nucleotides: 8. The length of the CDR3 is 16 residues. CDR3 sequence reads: CASSPTGDTNNSPLHF. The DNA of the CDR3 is TGTGCCAGCAGCCCGACAGGGGACACTAATAATTCACCCCTCCACTTT.

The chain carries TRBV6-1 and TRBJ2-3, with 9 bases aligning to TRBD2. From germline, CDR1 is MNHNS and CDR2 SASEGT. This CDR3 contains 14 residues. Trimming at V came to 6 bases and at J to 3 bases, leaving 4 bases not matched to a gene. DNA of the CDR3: TGTGCCAGCAGGGTAACTAGCGGGACAGATACGCAGTATTTT. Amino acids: CASRVTSGTDTQYF.